The text below deals with one T cell receptor beta chain. Antigen: not known. Unique molecular identifiers featured in each of the TCR beta cDNA libraries. TCRdb processed the PCR reads anew with MiXCR; each CDR3 protein has one entry. Of hundreds of thousands of distinct CDR3 sequences detected, approximately 46% appear once; the ten largest clones hold 9% to 13%. The data were obtained in a study of post-analysis software for immune sequencing data. Background on the study: Included among the disease courses, which were recorded for the cohort, were relapsing-remitting, secondary progressive and progressive-relapsing multiple sclerosis.

The study's findings and limits: When patients were compared with controls, about five TRBV segments were more frequent, TRBV5-6, TRBV5-1 and TRBV20-1 among them. By F measure, samples from a shared preparation batch strongly co-clustered.

The CDR3 loop spans 14 amino acids. With V trimmed by 4 bases and J by 2 bases, 4 bases remained unmatched. The receptor's source is a girl aged 5-17 years with multiple sclerosis. The J gene is TRBJ2-7, the V gene TRBV12-3 or TRBV12-4; 8 nucleotides match TRBD1. The sample was blood. The CDR3 is CASSYRGITYEQYF. CDR3 nucleotides: TGTGCCAGCAGTTACAGGGGGATCACCTACGAGCAGTACTTC.